Listed here is a single T cell receptor (beta chain). An even split of each subset's genomic DNA across several immunoSEQ plates was performed. For unsorted PBMC, around 270 ng DNA per replicate equaled approximately 30,000 T cell genomes. Under the authors' procedure: ImmunoSEQ junction-only sequences lacked quality scores, so their filtering differed. Repertoires were generated with immunoSEQ multiplex PCR, while TCRdb's copy carries only in-frame clones and drops some. V and J calls and clone size are as listed in that table; D and trimming were resolved from the DNA. This table holds about 520,000 clones, 70% to 80% found once. This specimen belongs to a study of shared clonotypes between healthy human individuals. Germline V gene sequence: CDR1 SGHVS, CDR2 FQNEAQ. The CDR3 spans 18 residues. V lost 2 bases and J lost 3; bases outside the gene matches: 8.

The specimen sequenced was PBMCs. The TCR comes from a woman aged 35 to 49 in good health. Some clones in this sample may be carry-over from other donors' samples. This chain connects TRBV7-8 to TRBJ1-5, with 12 bases identical to TRBD1. As DNA, the CDR3 is TGTGCCAGCAGCTTACCGGGACAGGGGGCTACTTACAATCAGCCCCAGCATTTT. This encodes CASSLPGQGATYNQPQHF.